The next 27 T cell receptor beta chains were all read from a single sample in a study of radiotherapy plus CTLA-4 blockade in lung cancer. Sequencing used immunoSEQ multiplex PCR; TCRdb keeps in-frame clones, though not all of them. The data contain roughly 73,000 clones, over 75% of them seen just once; the ten biggest clones take up over 35%. Sample: peripheral blood, taken from a patient treated with radiotherapy plus ipilimumab. Receptors were obtained from a human donor with non-small cell lung cancer that progressed on radiotherapy plus ipilimumab.

The chain joins TRBV7-9 to TRBJ1-4, with 7 bases lining up with TRBD1. Germline V gene sequence: CDR1 SEHNR, CDR2 FQNEAQ (reference sequence). Trimming cost V 3 bases and J 6 bases; bases outside gene matches: 7. The CDR3 consists of 15 residues. CDR3 loop: CASSFDRAGDEKLFF. The CDR3 DNA is TGTGCCAGCAGCTTTGACAGGGCGGGAGATGAAAAACTGTTTTTT. Based on the CDR3 plus reference TRBV7-9 and TRBJ1-4, the full variable domain is DTGVSQNPRHKITKRGQNVTFRCDPISEHNRLYWYRQTLGQGPEFLTYFQNEAQLEKSRLLSDRFSAERPKGSFSTLEIQRTEQGDSAMYLCASSFDRAGDEKLFFGSGTQLSVL.

The CDR3, as DNA: TGCGCCAGCAGCTTCTCACGGACTAGCGGGAGAGGAGAGACCCAGTACTTC. It is translated as CASSFSRTSGRGETQYF. The gene calls are TRBV5-1 and TRBJ2-5; 13 nucleotides line up with TRBD2. CDR3 length: 17 amino acids. Trimming at V came to 2 bases and at J to 4 bases, leaving 8 bases not matched to a gene. From germline, CDR1 is SGHRS and CDR2 YFSETQ.

The chain links TRBV27 to TRBJ2-1, with D possibly TRBD1 on 6 matching bases. Germline V gives CDR1 MNHEY, CDR2 SMNVEV (reference sequence). CDR3 size: 14 residues. V lost 4 bases and J lost 9, with 16 bases in between. For the CDR3, the DNA is TGTGCCAGCAGTTCCTTTACTCGAGGGGGTGAGCAGTTCTTC. Translating gives CASSSFTRGGEQFF.

In nucleotides, the CDR3 is TGTGCCAGCAGTTTGGCAGGGCCCTCGAACACTGAAGCTTTCTTT. It specifies CASSLAGPSNTEAFF. This chain joins TRBV28 and TRBJ1-1; TRBD1 might be the D (5 bases). Germline-derived CDR1 and CDR2 are MDHEN and SYDVKM. V lost 3 bases and J 1 base, leaving 12 bases between the germline ends. The CDR3 runs 15 residues. Combining the CDR3 with reference TRBV28 and TRBJ1-1 gives the whole variable domain DVKVTQSSRYLVKRTGEKVFLECVQDMDHENMFWYRQDPGLGLRLIYFSYDVKMKEKGDIPEGYSVSREKKERFSLILESASTNQTSMYLCASSLAGPSNTEAFFGQGTRLTVV.

This clone was counted a single time. The chain uses TRBV6-1 and TRBJ1-5, with D unresolved. Germline CDR1 and CDR2: MNHNS and SASEGT. V lost 1 base and J lost 0, with 16 bases in between. The CDR3 has 18 residues. The DNA for the CDR3 is TGTGCCAGCAGTGAAGACGGCTTTTCACAGTATAGCAATCAGCCCCAGCATTTT. As protein: CASSEDGFSQYSNQPQHF.

The genes are TRBV28 and TRBJ1-2, with 7 bases matching TRBD1. Per germline, CDR1 MDHEN and CDR2 SYDVKM. V trimming: 5 bases; J trimming: 2 bases; junction bases outside the gene matches: 5. The CDR3 is 14 amino acids. CDR3 nucleotide sequence: TGTGCCAGCAGTCCAGGGGGTCGGAACTATGGCTACACCTTC. Translation gives CASSPGGRNYGYTF.

The chain recombines TRBV5-5 with TRBJ2-2; 13 bases fit TRBD2. Trimming cost V 2 bases and J 7 bases; bases outside gene matches: 5. The CDR3 contains 16 residues. In germline, CDR1 is SGHKS, CDR2 YYEKEE (reference sequence). The CDR3 sequence is CASSFGTSGTGGELFF. The CDR3 coding sequence is TGTGCCAGCAGCTTTGGGACTAGCGGGACGGGCGGGGAGCTGTTTTTT.

This chain connects TRBV5-5 to TRBJ2-1; possibly TRBD2 for D (5 bases). The germline V and J ends were trimmed by 0 bases and 7 bases, with 8 bases remaining between them. The CDR3 sequence is 13 residues long. Germline V lookup: CDR1 SGHKS, CDR2 YYEKEE (reference sequence). The CDR3 protein is CASSLGLTNEQFF. The DNA for the CDR3 is TGTGCCAGCAGCTTGGGACTAACGAATGAGCAGTTCTTC.

The chain combines TRBV2 with TRBJ2-7, with D tentatively TRBD1 or TRBD2 (5 bases each). CDR1 SNHLY and CDR2 FYNNEI come from the germline V gene. V was shortened by 5 bases and J by 4 bases, with 12 bases between the two germline ends. The CDR3 is 13 residues long. The CDR3: CASSTQGAYEQYV. The DNA for the CDR3 is TGTGCCAGCAGTACTCAGGGAGCGTACGAGCAGTACGTC.

This chain connects TRBV19 to TRBJ2-7; 8 bases fit TRBD1. Germline values: CDR1 LNHDA, CDR2 SQIVND (reference sequence). J lost 6 bases, V lost 3 bases, and 7 bases had no gene match. This CDR3 has 14 residues. CDR3 bases: TGTGCCAGTAGTATGGGTGACAGGGGTCTCGAGCAGTACTTC. Its translation is CASSMGDRGLEQYF.

The rearrangement links TRBV2 to TRBJ2-1; TRBD1 or TRBD2 may be the D gene (5 bases each). Germline lookup yields CDR1 SNHLY and CDR2 FYNNEI. This CDR3 contains 16 residues. V gave up 6 bases and J gave up 2 bases, with 17 bases separating them. For the CDR3, the DNA is TGTGCCAGCAGACCCCAACCCGGGGCTCCCTACAATGAGCAGTTCTTC. Protein: CASRPQPGAPYNEQFF.

V and J are TRBV6-1 and TRBJ2-7; 8 bases agree with TRBD1. The ends lost 2 bases at V and 3 bases at J; junction bases unmatched: 6. The length of the CDR3 is 15 residues. From germline, CDR1 is MNHNS and CDR2 SASEGT. The CDR3 DNA reads as TGTGCCAGCAGTGAATACGGACAGGGTAACTACGAGCAGTACGTC. Its protein product is CASSEYGQGNYEQYV.

This clone appeared once. J is TRBJ2-5 and V is TRBV9, with 7 bases aligning to TRBD1. The junction had 4 bases not matched to a gene; V was cut back by 7 bases and J by 1 base. Germline values: CDR1 SGDLS, CDR2 YYNGEE. The CDR3 sequence is 13 residues long. The CDR3 spells CASEGAIQETQYF. DNA for the CDR3: TGTGCCAGCGAGGGGGCGATCCAAGAGACCCAGTACTTC.

The V call is TRBV15, the J call TRBJ1-2; D gene unclear. Germline CDR1 reads LNHNV; CDR2 reads YYDKDF (reference sequence). The CDR3 runs to 14 residues. V dropped 1 base and J dropped 1 base, with 7 bases sitting between them. The CDR3 bases are TGTGCCACCAGCAGAGGGGGATTTAACTATGGCTACACCTTC. Its protein is CATSRGGFNYGYTF.

This clone came up once. This chain joins TRBV5-1 and TRBJ2-1; D gene unclear. The CDR3 is 13 residues long. In germline, CDR1 is SGHRS, CDR2 YFSETQ. V was shortened by 0 bases and J by 4 bases, with 5 bases between the two germline ends. As DNA, the CDR3 is TGCGCCAGCAGCTTGGGCTATTACAATGAGCAGTTCTTC. Residues: CASSLGYYNEQFF.

This chain uses TRBV5-1 with TRBJ2-5; D is perhaps TRBD2 (7 bases). Per germline, CDR1 SGHRS and CDR2 YFSETQ. V lost 4 bases and J lost 5, with 18 bases in between. The CDR3 has 15 residues. The chain's CDR3 is CASSPGGHPTETQYF. The DNA for the CDR3 is TGCGCCAGCAGCCCGGGGGGCCACCCGACGGAGACCCAGTACTTC.

J is TRBJ2-1 and V is TRBV9; TRBD2 matches 7 bases. V lost 0 bases, J lost 0 bases, and 3 bases stayed unmatched. Germline V gives CDR1 SGDLS, CDR2 YYNGEE. There are 16 residues in the CDR3. CDR3 nucleotide sequence: TGTGCCAGCAGCGTAGGCTCTAGCGGCTCCTACAATGAGCAGTTCTTC. The encoded protein is CASSVGSSGSYNEQFF.

The V call is TRBV11-2, the J call TRBJ2-7; possible D gene TRBD2, 5 bases. V shed 5 bases and J shed 3 bases, with 8 bases lying between them. The CDR3 covers 12 residues. CDR1 SGHAT and CDR2 FQNNGV come from the germline V gene. CDR3 loop: CASSPDFYEQYF. The CDR3 DNA follows: TGTGCCAGCAGCCCGGACTTCTACGAGCAGTACTTC.

The genes are TRBV6-5 and TRBJ1-3; D remains unclear. CDR1 MNHEY and CDR2 SVGAGI come from the germline V gene. The V end was cut by 6 bases, the J end by 4 bases, with 7 bases between. The CDR3 has 12 amino acids. The CDR3 sequence is CASRATGNTIYF. In DNA, the CDR3 is TGTGCCAGCAGAGCGACCGGAAACACCATATATTTT.

The V gene is TRBV5-1, the J gene TRBJ2-5; D unclear. Trimming pared 0 bases from V and 4 bases from J, leaving 7 bases between. Germline values: CDR1 SGHRS, CDR2 YFSETQ. The CDR3 loop spans 13 amino acids. The DNA for the CDR3 is TGCGCCAGCAGCTTGGCCGTTAGAGAGACCCAGTACTTC. This codes for CASSLAVRETQYF.

V is TRBV2 and J is TRBJ2-4; 11 nucleotides align to TRBD2. The germline V gene encodes CDR1 SNHLY and CDR2 FYNNEI. V was pared by 6 bases and J by 6 bases, with 4 bases of the junction left unmatched. CDR3 length: 14 residues. The CDR3 DNA reads TGTGCCAGCAGGTTAGCGGGAGGGGGAAACATTCAGTACTTC. This encodes CASRLAGGGNIQYF.

The gene calls are TRBV6-5 and TRBJ2-3; tentative D call: TRBD2 (7 bases). The V gene's germline CDR1 is MNHEY and CDR2 SVGAGI. Trimming removed 6 bases from V and 10 bases from J, with 11 bases in between. There are 11 residues in the CDR3. CDR3: CASSGGLAQYF. As DNA, the CDR3 is TGTGCCAGCAGCGGGGGGCTGGCGCAGTATTTT.

V and J are TRBV7-2 and TRBJ1-5; 7 bases align to TRBD1. There are 15 residues in the CDR3. The germline V gene encodes CDR1 SGHTA and CDR2 FQGNSA. V lost 5 bases to trimming and J lost 3 bases; unmatched junction nucleotides: 7. The CDR3 nucleotides are TGTGCCAGCAGCCTCGGGACAGCTTCCAATCAGCCCCAGCATTTT. Its protein is CASSLGTASNQPQHF.

The rearrangement links TRBV7-2 to TRBJ2-4; unclear D gene. Germline V gene data show CDR1 as SGHTA and CDR2 as FQGNSA. Trimming left V 2 bases short and J 7 bases short, with 9 bases between. The CDR3 is 13 residues long. CDR3 in amino acids: CASSLRRPNIQYF. The CDR3 DNA reads TGTGCCAGCAGCTTACGGCGCCCTAACATTCAGTACTTC.

This clone was detected a few times. The genes are TRBV5-5 and TRBJ2-5; 8 bases line up with TRBD1. This CDR3 spans 16 amino acids. V was clipped by 3 bases and J by 4 bases; unmatched bases: 11. Per germline, CDR1 SGHKS and CDR2 YYEKEE (reference sequence). For the CDR3, the DNA is TGTGCCAGCAGCTCACACCCAGGGGGCGAGGGAGAGACCCAGTACTTC. Its translation is CASSSHPGGEGETQYF.

This clone was recorded once. The V and J genes are TRBV5-1 and TRBJ1-2; 10 bases match TRBD1. The CDR3 covers 14 residues. J lost 6 bases, V lost 4 bases, and 6 bases had no gene match. From germline, CDR1 is SGHRS and CDR2 YFSETQ. The CDR3 here is CASSLPTGGDGYTF. For the CDR3, the DNA is TGCGCCAGCAGCCTCCCGACAGGGGGCGATGGCTACACCTTC.

The V call is TRBV9, the J call TRBJ1-1, with D unclear. Deletions cut 3 bases from V and 1 base from J, with 7 bases between. CDR3 length: 13 residues. Germline V gene sequence: CDR1 SGDLS, CDR2 YYNGEE. As DNA, the CDR3 is TGTGCCAGCAGCGACCGGAGGAACACTGAAGCTTTCTTT. Translation gives CASSDRRNTEAFF.